What follows describes a single T cell receptor (beta chain). Its specificity is unknown. The V segment lost 3 bases and the J segment 3 bases; nucleotides outside the gene matches: 17. The germline V gene has CDR1 SGHRS and CDR2 YFSETQ. CDR3 length equals 18 residues. These data come from a study of CD8+CD57+ T cells in acquired aplastic anemia. Background on the study: Average DNA yield from sorted CD4+ and CD8+ cells was 3.2 ug.

Before being chosen for sequencing, patients had shown CD8+CD57+ cell expansion by flow cytometry. Profiling of TCR beta VDJ combinations and CDR3 sequences used genomic DNA as template. A single record per CDR3 protein comes from TCRdb applying MiXCR to the reads. The sample holds a few hundred thousand distinct CDR3 sequences; roughly 50% are singletons and the top ten take around 20%. Findings and limits, study-wide: Nearly 30 CD8+ CDR3 sequences were shared between patients and controls.

The sequenced sample consisted of sorted CD4+, CD8+, or CD8+CD57+ T cells (not recorded which) from PBMCs. The origin of this receptor is a human donor with aplastic anemia. The V and J genes are TRBV5-1 and TRBJ1-2; TRBD1 matches at 7 bases. CDR3 DNA: TGCGCCAGCAGCTCCGACACCGACAGGGTCTATGAGGACTATGGCTACACCTTC. It specifies CASSSDTDRVYEDYGYTF.